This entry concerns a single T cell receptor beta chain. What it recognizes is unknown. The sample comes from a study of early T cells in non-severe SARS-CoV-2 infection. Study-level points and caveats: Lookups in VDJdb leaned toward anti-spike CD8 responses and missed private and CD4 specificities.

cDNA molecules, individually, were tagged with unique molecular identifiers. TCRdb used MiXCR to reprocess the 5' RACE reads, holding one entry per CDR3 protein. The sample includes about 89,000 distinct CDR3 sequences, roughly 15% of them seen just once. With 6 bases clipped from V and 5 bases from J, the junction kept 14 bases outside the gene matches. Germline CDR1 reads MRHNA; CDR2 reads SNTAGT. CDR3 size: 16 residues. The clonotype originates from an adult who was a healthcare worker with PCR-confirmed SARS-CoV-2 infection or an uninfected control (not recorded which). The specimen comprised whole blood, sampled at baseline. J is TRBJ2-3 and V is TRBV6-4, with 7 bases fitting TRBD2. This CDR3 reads CASSREFTRGVDTQYF. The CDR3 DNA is TGTGCCAGCAGCCGGGAGTTCACCCGGGGGGTAGATACGCAGTATTTT.